This is a list of T cell receptor beta chains from one sample in a study of OX40 agonist ivuxolimab in advanced cancers. This table comes from immunoSEQ multiplex PCR, and its TCRdb copy is limited to in-frame clones, with some not included. This sample has 15,000 to 20,000 clones, with over 75% found just once. The sequenced sample was CD4+ or CD8+ T cells sorted from blood, obtained in a trial of the OX40 agonist ivuxolimab. These receptors were collected from an adult with an advanced solid tumor such as melanoma, head and neck, liver or kidney cancer. CDR3s include the opening cysteine and the closing phenylalanine or tryptophan. A D gene is named only where the DNA matches it firmly. Clone size is given for some rows only: seen once, a few or many times, or a class if the clone is expanded.

V: TRBV7-2
D: TRBD1
J: TRBJ2-7
size: -
DNA: TGTGCCAGCAGCCCCTACAACGGACAGGGCTACGAGCAGTACTTC
CDR3: CASSPYNGQGYEQYF

V: TRBV6-5
D: -
J: TRBJ2-7
size: few
DNA: TGTGCCAGCATCGGGGCACGCTACGAGCAGTACTTC
CDR3: CASIGARYEQYF

V: TRBV28
D: TRBD1
J: TRBJ1-5
size: -
DNA: TGTGCCAGCAGCCCGAGGTGGGACAGGGGTGGTCAGCCCCAGCATTTT
CDR3: CASSPRWDRGGQPQHF

V: TRBV9
D: TRBD2
J: TRBJ2-3
size: -
DNA: TGTGCCAGCAGCCCCGGGACTAGCGGCCTCACAGATACGCAGTATTTT
CDR3: CASSPGTSGLTDTQYF

V: TRBV27
D: -
J: TRBJ1-5
size: -
DNA: TGTGCCAGCAGTTTATGGGGCTGGGGGGATCAGCCCCAGCATTTT
CDR3: CASSLWGWGDQPQHF

V: TRBV28
D: TRBD1
J: TRBJ1-5
size: -
DNA: TGTGCCAGTAACCGGGACAGGGGATTTTATGGCAATCAGCCCCAGCATTTT
CDR3: CASNRDRGFYGNQPQHF

V: TRBV4-3
D: TRBD2
J: TRBJ2-1
size: -
DNA: TGCGCCAGCAGCCAAGATGGGACTAGTGGGAATGAGCAGTTCTTC
CDR3: CASSQDGTSGNEQFF

V: TRBV28
D: -
J: TRBJ2-3
size: -
DNA: TGTGCCAGCAGTTTTGGAGGGAGCACAGATACGCAGTATTTT
CDR3: CASSFGGSTDTQYF

V: TRBV2
D: -
J: TRBJ2-5
size: -
DNA: TGTGCCACCCCCTCAGGAAAAGAGACCCAGTACTTC
CDR3: CATPSGKETQYF

V: TRBV7-8
D: -
J: TRBJ1-5
size: -
DNA: TGTGCCAGCAGCAAGATTAACTCTGTCAATCAGCCCCAGCATTTT
CDR3: CASSKINSVNQPQHF

V: TRBV27
D: -
J: TRBJ1-3
size: -
DNA: TGTGCCAGCAGTCCTGGGTCATCGAACACCATATATTTT
CDR3: CASSPGSSNTIYF

V: TRBV2
D: -
J: TRBJ2-3
size: -
DNA: TGTGCCAGCAATCCAACGCAGTATTTT
CDR3: CASNPTQYF

V: TRBV4-2
D: TRBD2
J: TRBJ2-7
size: -
DNA: TGTGCCAGCAGCCACGGGACTAGCGGGAGAAAGCAAGAGCAGTACTTC
CDR3: CASSHGTSGRKQEQYF

V: TRBV9
D: -
J: TRBJ2-7
size: -
DNA: TGTGCCAGCAGCGTAGCCCCCAGCGGAACCTACGAGCAGTACTTC
CDR3: CASSVAPSGTYEQYF

V: TRBV15
D: -
J: TRBJ2-3
size: once
DNA: TGTGCCACCAGCAGAGCAGGTTTTGCGGGCTACACAGATACGCAGTATTTT
CDR3: CATSRAGFAGYTDTQYF

V: TRBV11-3
D: TRBD2
J: TRBJ2-7
size: once
DNA: TGTGCCAGCAGCTTTTTTGGGACTAGGGGCGAGCAGTACTTC
CDR3: CASSFFGTRGEQYF

V: TRBV4-1
D: -
J: TRBJ2-1
size: -
DNA: TGCGCCAGCAGCCACCAAGGGGTTAGCTCCTACAATGAGCAGTTCTTC
CDR3: CASSHQGVSSYNEQFF

V: TRBV9
D: -
J: TRBJ2-7
size: -
DNA: TGTGCCAGCAGCGTAGGAGCGAATTCCCTCGAGCAGTACTTC
CDR3: CASSVGANSLEQYF

V: TRBV19
D: -
J: TRBJ1-1
size: once
DNA: TGTGCCAGTAGTATGTGGGGGCACACTGAAGCTTTCTTT
CDR3: CASSMWGHTEAFF

V: TRBV30
D: TRBD2
J: TRBJ2-5
size: -
DNA: TGTGCCTGGAGTGTACCGGGGGGGGGAAGGTTAGAGACCCAGTACTTC
CDR3: CAWSVPGGGRLETQYF

V: TRBV7-8
D: -
J: TRBJ2-1
size: -
DNA: TGTGCCAGCAGCGCCCGCTACAATGAGCAGTTCTTC
CDR3: CASSARYNEQFF

V: TRBV10-2
D: -
J: TRBJ1-2
size: -
DNA: TGCGCCAGCAGTACTCCTTTTGGCTACACCTTC
CDR3: CASSTPFGYTF

V: TRBV28
D: TRBD1
J: TRBJ2-7
size: few
DNA: TGTGCCAGCAGTTTCCCCGGGACAGGGATGAACGAGCAGTACTTC
CDR3: CASSFPGTGMNEQYF

V: TRBV27
D: -
J: TRBJ2-7
size: once
DNA: TGTGCCAGCAGTTTAATGGGGTACGAGCAGTACTTC
CDR3: CASSLMGYEQYF

V: TRBV19
D: TRBD1
J: TRBJ1-5
size: -
DNA: TGTGCCAGTAGTCTAGCGGGACAGGCGTATCAGCCCCAGCATTTT
CDR3: CASSLAGQAYQPQHF

V: TRBV28
D: -
J: TRBJ2-7
size: -
DNA: TGTGCCAGCAGTTTATCCGGGGTGATGGGCTCCTACGAGCAGTACTTC
CDR3: CASSLSGVMGSYEQYF

V: TRBV19
D: TRBD1
J: TRBJ1-5
size: -
DNA: TGTGCCACTGCGGGACAGGGCGACTTTTATAGCAATCAGCCCCAGCATTTT
CDR3: CATAGQGDFYSNQPQHF

V: TRBV28
D: TRBD2
J: TRBJ2-1
size: -
DNA: TGTGCCAGCAGTTCCGGACTAGGGCCGTTCTTC
CDR3: CASSSGLGPFF

V: TRBV27
D: -
J: TRBJ2-1
size: -
DNA: TGTGCCAGCAGTTGGTCCAGGGGTAATGAGCAGTTCTTC
CDR3: CASSWSRGNEQFF

V: TRBV28
D: -
J: TRBJ2-3
size: few
DNA: TGTGCCAGCAGTTTTCTGGCAGGCACAGATACGCAGTATTTT
CDR3: CASSFLAGTDTQYF